These 13 T cell receptor beta chains came from one sample sequenced in a study of OX40 agonist ivuxolimab in advanced cancers. Only in-frame clones appear in the TCRdb table, and some are missing; sequencing was by immunoSEQ multiplex PCR. The sample contains over 50,000 clones, about four fifths of which appear only once. Sequenced here: CD4+ or CD8+ T cells sorted from blood, sampled in a trial of the OX40 agonist ivuxolimab. All receptors come from an adult with an advanced solid tumor such as melanoma, head and neck, liver or kidney cancer.

The chain is built from TRBV23-1 and TRBJ2-7; TRBD1 or TRBD2 may be the D gene (5 bases each). TRBV23-1 belongs to the ORF category, with a function that is uncertain. The CDR3 extends over 15 amino acids. Trimming pared 0 bases from V and 4 bases from J, leaving 13 bases between. In DNA, the CDR3 is TGCGCCAGCAGTCAATCGGCCGGGACCTCGTACGAGCAGTACTTC. It translates to CASSQSAGTSYEQYF.

In nucleotides, the CDR3 is TGTGCCAGCTCACCCATAGACAGGACGGGCCAGCCCCAGCATTTT. As protein: CASSPIDRTGQPQHF. The rearrangement joins TRBV18 to TRBJ1-5; maybe TRBD1 (6 bases). Trimming took 3 bases from V and 7 from J, leaving 16 bases between them. Germline CDR1 reads KGHSH; CDR2 reads LQKENI. The CDR3 extends over 15 amino acids. The full variable domain, rest sourced from reference TRBV18 and TRBJ1-5, is NAGVMQNPRHLVRRRGQEARLRCSPMKGHSHVYWYRQLPEEGLKFMVYLQKENIIDESGMPKERFSAEFPKEGPSILRIQQVVRGDSAAYFCASSPIDRTGQPQHFGDGTRLSIL.

Notes on this clone: The same CDR3 arises from other DNA sequences in this sample as well. The CDR3 sequence is CASSLEETQYF. In nucleotides, the CDR3 is TGCGCCAGCAGCTTGGAAGAGACCCAGTACTTC. V gene TRBV5-1 combines with J gene TRBJ2-5; no reliable D call. The germline gives CDR1 SGHRS, CDR2 YFSETQ. This CDR3 region has 11 residues. Trimming took off 0 bases at V and 3 bases at J, with 0 bases between the two ends. The full variable domain, rest sourced from reference TRBV5-1 and TRBJ2-5, is KAGVTQTPRYLIKTRGQQVTLSCSPISGHRSVSWYQQTPGQGLQFLFEYFSETQRNKGNFPGRFSGRQFSNSRSEMNVSTLELGDSALYLCASSLEETQYFGPGTRLLVL.

As for this clone: This CDR3 is also generated by other DNA sequences in the sample. CDR3 nucleotides: TGCGCCAGCAGCTTTAAAGAGACCCAGTACTTC. Protein sequence: CASSFKETQYF. The chain recombines TRBV5-1 with TRBJ2-5; unclear D gene. Germline V lookup: CDR1 SGHRS, CDR2 YFSETQ. The CDR3 sequence is 11 residues long. The V end lost 2 bases, the J end lost 3 bases, and 2 bases lay between the germline ends.

The chain has TRBV15 and TRBJ2-1; 9 nucleotides align to TRBD2. Germline values: CDR1 LNHNV, CDR2 YYDKDF (reference sequence). The CDR3 is 17 residues long. The J segment lost 0 bases and the V segment lost 5 bases, leaving 8 bases of the junction unmatched. CDR3 sequence: CATSPRLAVFSYNEQFF. Here the CDR3 DNA reads TGTGCCACCAGCCCACGACTAGCGGTCTTCTCCTACAATGAGCAGTTCTTC.

The chain combines TRBV5-1 with TRBJ1-3; D is unresolved. V shed 4 bases and J shed 2 bases, with 16 bases lying between them. CDR1 and CDR2 (germline): SGHRS, YFSETQ. The CDR3 sequence is 16 residues long. The CDR3 nucleotides are TGCGCCAGCAGCCCGGGCGGATCGGTCACTGGAAACACCATATATTTT. This encodes CASSPGGSVTGNTIYF.

This chain connects TRBV27 to TRBJ2-7, with unresolved D. The CDR3 consists of 18 residues. The V end lost 3 bases, the J end lost 0 bases, and 21 bases lay between the germline ends. Germline V lookup: CDR1 MNHEY, CDR2 SMNVEV (reference sequence). The DNA of the CDR3 is TGTGCCAGCAGTTTGGGTGGTGTGTCCACAGCTAGCTCCTACGAGCAGTACTTC. Amino acids: CASSLGGVSTASSYEQYF.

J is TRBJ1-1 and V is TRBV6-1, with TRBD1 matching 7 bases. This CDR3 has 14 residues. Trimming removed 4 bases from V and 6 bases from J; junction bases left unmatched: 8. Germline CDR1 MNHNS, CDR2 SASEGT. The CDR3 spells CASSASSGQPEAFF. The CDR3 DNA is TGTGCCAGCAGTGCCTCGTCGGGACAGCCTGAAGCTTTCTTT.

This sequence joins TRBV29-1 and TRBJ2-3, with TRBD2 matching 8 bases. V shed 6 bases and J 3 bases; nucleotides not matched to a gene: 8. Germline assignment: CDR1 SQVTM and CDR2 ANQGSEA. The CDR3 consists of 14 residues. CDR3: CSVDSGIGTDTQYF. The CDR3 nucleotides read TGCAGCGTAGATAGCGGGATAGGTACAGATACGCAGTATTTT.

This rearrangement joins TRBV28 to TRBJ1-2, with a weak D call TRBD1 (5 bases). V gave up 6 bases and J gave up 6 bases, with 17 bases separating them. The CDR3 extends over 14 amino acids. The V gene's germline CDR1 is MDHEN and CDR2 SYDVKM. For the CDR3, the DNA is TGTGCCAGCAGCCCACCCGGGGCAGTGGATGGCTACACCTTC. Protein: CASSPPGAVDGYTF.

V usage is TRBV29-1 and J usage is TRBJ1-1; no definite D call. Germline CDR1 SQVTM, CDR2 ANQGSEA. The CDR3 consists of 12 residues. Trimming took 6 bases from V and 1 from J, leaving 9 bases between them. The CDR3 reads CSVGLSNTEAFF. The CDR3 nucleotides are TGCAGCGTCGGACTTTCGAACACTGAAGCTTTCTTT.

V and J are TRBV4-1 and TRBJ1-1; D is perhaps TRBD1 (5 bases). Germline V gene sequence: CDR1 MGHRA, CDR2 YSYEKL. The CDR3 sequence is 16 residues long. The V end lost 10 bases, the J end lost 0 bases, and 21 bases lay between the germline ends. The CDR3 DNA is TGCGCCACCTCCCGGTTGGGGGGTAGGATGAACACTGAAGCTTTCTTT. It specifies CATSRLGGRMNTEAFF.

V and J are TRBV6-4 and TRBJ2-6, with 12 bases lining up with TRBD1. The CDR3 is 19 residues long. Germline CDR1 reads MRHNA; CDR2 reads SNTAGT. V trimming: 3 bases; J trimming: 0 bases; junction bases outside the gene matches: 6. The DNA for the CDR3 is TGTGCCAGCAGTGATCAGGGGACAGGGGGCTCCTCTGGGGCCAACGTCCTGACTTTC. Its translation is CASSDQGTGGSSGANVLTF.